This TCR beta chain was captured in a study of T cells expressing NK-cell markers. TCRdb reprocessed the 5' RACE reads and reports one entry per CDR3 protein, with no DNA. The ten top clones account for around 4%, within a sample of a few hundred thousand distinct CDR3 sequences. From germline, CDR1 is SGHAT and CDR2 FQDESV (reference sequence). This CDR3 comprises 18 residues. This rearrangement joins TRBV11-1 to TRBJ2-1; TCRdb designates TRBD2, a call that cannot be tested without DNA. The sample taken for sequencing was blood T cells: a sorted CD56 or NKG2C T cell subset, CD4+ or CD8+ T cells, or bulk PBMC T cells (not recorded which). This sequence was found in a man between 18 and 35 years old in good health. The CDR3 is CASSLRFRRGRAYNEQFF.